This TCR beta chain was sequenced during a study of T-cell memory formation after mild COVID-19. For the study at large: There were largely donor-specific TCR clusters. Notes on the study in general: Some responding clones appeared in pre-infection memory, suggesting cross-reactive memory joined. A second wave expanding day 15 to 37 was CD4+-biased; contracting clones were balanced.

The CDR3 has 16 amino acids. Germline V lookup: CDR1 MNHNS, CDR2 SASEGT. V lost 0 bases, J lost 3 bases, and 7 bases stayed unmatched. This clonotype was observed at least ten times. Its specificity is not known. 5'RACE, which relied on constant-segment primers, yielded TCR alpha and TCR beta cDNA libraries carrying sample barcodes and UMIs. TCRdb reprocessed the 5' RACE reads via MiXCR and lists one record per CDR3 protein. The profile shows 120,000 to 150,000 distinct CDR3 sequences, 6% of them singletons. The J gene is TRBJ1-1, the V gene TRBV6-1, with 7 bases that match TRBD1. The TCR originated in an adult woman who had mild COVID-19 (a few samples of this study predate the infection). Cell type and time point are not known. Sequencing was carried out using PBMCs or a T cell subset sorted from them (not recorded which). This chain's CDR3 is CASSEAWPGGDTEAFF. The CDR3 region has the DNA TGTGCCAGCAGTGAAGCGTGGCCAGGGGGGGACACTGAAGCTTTCTTT.